Presented here are 2 T cell receptor beta chains from one specimen sequenced in a study of response to subunit inactivated influenza vaccine. MiXCR was run by TCRdb on the RT-PCR reads, yielding one entry per CDR3 protein. This sample yields over 150,000 distinct CDR3 sequences, of which about 10% are seen a single time; about a third belongs to the top ten. The sequencing here drew on CD8+ T cells sorted from PBMCs, taken roughly 24 months after vaccination. The source is a man aged 50 to 69 who received an inactivated influenza vaccine.

This clonotype came up a few times. This chain uses TRBV12-3 or TRBV12-4 with TRBJ2-6, with D tentatively TRBD2 (6 bases). CDR3 length: 17 residues. Trimming removed 5 bases from V and 0 bases from J, with 14 bases in between. The DNA for the CDR3 is TGTGCCAGCAGTCTGCCGGCGGGGTCCTCTGGGGCCAACGTCCTGACTTTC. This codes for CASSLPAGSSGANVLTF.

The gene calls are TRBV11-2 and TRBJ2-6, with D uncertain. V lost 5 bases and J lost 0, with 8 bases in between. The CDR3 spans 15 residues. Germline V gene lookup returns CDR1 SGHAT and CDR2 FQNNGV. This CDR3 reads CASSPAFSGANVLTF. Here the CDR3 DNA reads TGTGCCAGCAGCCCGGCTTTCTCTGGGGCCAACGTCCTGACTTTC.